The sequence of this T cell receptor (beta chain) was determined in a study of metastatic and nonmetastatic thyroid tumors. This clone was seen many times. TCRdb redid the clone calls on the PCR reads using MiXCR. The profile covers 20,000 to 25,000 clones, with less than 15% appearing a single time and about 15% taken by the ten largest. The V segment lost 1 base and the J segment 0 bases; nucleotides outside the gene matches: 0. Germline V gene lookup returns CDR1 MGHDK and CDR2 SYGVNS. This CDR3 has 17 amino acids. Thyroid surgery was preceded by no treatment in any patient. Sample: tumor tissue. The rearrangement joins TRBV25-1 to TRBJ2-6; 10 bases match TRBD1. The sequence came from a female donor with papillary thyroid cancer or a benign thyroid nodule (not recorded which). Some clones in this sample may be carry-over from other donors' samples. The CDR3 spells CASSEWTGGSGANVLTF. In DNA form, the CDR3 reads TGTGCCAGCAGTGAATGGACAGGGGGCTCTGGGGCCAACGTCCTGACTTTC.